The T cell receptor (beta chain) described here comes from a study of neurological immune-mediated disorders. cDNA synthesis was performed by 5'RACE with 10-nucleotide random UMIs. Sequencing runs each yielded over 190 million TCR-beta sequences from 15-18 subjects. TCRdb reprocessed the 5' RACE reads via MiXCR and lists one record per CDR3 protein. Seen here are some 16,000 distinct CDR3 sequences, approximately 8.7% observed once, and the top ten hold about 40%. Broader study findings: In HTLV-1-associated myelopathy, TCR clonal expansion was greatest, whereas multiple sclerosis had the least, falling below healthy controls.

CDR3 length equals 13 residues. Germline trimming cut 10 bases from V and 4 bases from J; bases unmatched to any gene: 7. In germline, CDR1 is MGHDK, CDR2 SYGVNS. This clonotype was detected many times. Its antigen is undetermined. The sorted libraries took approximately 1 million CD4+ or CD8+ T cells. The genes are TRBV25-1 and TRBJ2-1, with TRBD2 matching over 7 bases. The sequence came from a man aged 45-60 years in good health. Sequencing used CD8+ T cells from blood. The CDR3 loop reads CATTGGGYNEQFF. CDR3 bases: TGTGCCACAACGGGAGGCGGGTACAATGAGCAGTTCTTC.